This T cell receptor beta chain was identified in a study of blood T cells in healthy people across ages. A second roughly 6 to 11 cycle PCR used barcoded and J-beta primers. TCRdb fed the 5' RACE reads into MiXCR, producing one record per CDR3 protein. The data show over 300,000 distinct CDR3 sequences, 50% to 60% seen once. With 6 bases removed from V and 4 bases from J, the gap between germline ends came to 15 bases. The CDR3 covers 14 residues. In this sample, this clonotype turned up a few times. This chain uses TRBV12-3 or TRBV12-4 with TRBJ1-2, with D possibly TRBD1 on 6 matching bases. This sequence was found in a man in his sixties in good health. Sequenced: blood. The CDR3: CASRQPDSSYGYTF. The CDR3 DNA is TGTGCCAGCAGACAACCGGACAGCTCCTATGGCTACACCTTC.